This is a list of T cell receptor beta chains from one sample in a study of cytomegalovirus exposure and HLA in healthy donors. Measured with immunoSEQ multiplex PCR; TCRdb has only the in-frame clones, and not every one. The sample holds 250,000 to 350,000 clones; 70% to 90% are singletons and the top ten take about 0.96%. Specimen: PBMCs. The receptors come from a man aged 25-45 years in good health and CMV-seronegative. CDR3s leave out the opening cysteine and the closing phenylalanine or tryptophan. The order of the fields is D gene, J gene, V gene, CDR3 protein. A D gene is named only where the DNA matches it firmly.

d_call: -; j_call: TRBJ1-2; v_call: TRBV27; cdr3_aa: ASSGGYGYT
d_call: -; j_call: TRBJ1-6; v_call: TRBV7-9; cdr3_aa: ASSPHQGNNSPLH
d_call: -; j_call: TRBJ2-7; v_call: TRBV9; cdr3_aa: ASSVGLFVDEQY
d_call: TRBD1; j_call: TRBJ2-3; v_call: TRBV5-1; cdr3_aa: ASSTTGFRDTQY
d_call: -; j_call: TRBJ1-1; v_call: TRBV18; cdr3_aa: ASSTLGGPEAF
d_call: TRBD1; j_call: TRBJ1-3; v_call: TRBV6-5; cdr3_aa: ASRGTGTNTIY
d_call: -; j_call: TRBJ2-7; v_call: TRBV5-6; cdr3_aa: ASSLAWGGEYEQY
d_call: -; j_call: TRBJ1-1; v_call: TRBV5-1; cdr3_aa: ASSFSGDPSAEAF
d_call: -; j_call: TRBJ2-3; v_call: TRBV5-1; cdr3_aa: ASSSAGGTDTQY
d_call: TRBD1; j_call: TRBJ1-2; v_call: TRBV30; cdr3_aa: AWSPEDRGSYGYT
d_call: TRBD2; j_call: TRBJ2-3; v_call: TRBV27; cdr3_aa: ASSFRLAGTDTQY
d_call: TRBD1; j_call: TRBJ2-2; v_call: TRBV19; cdr3_aa: ASSLGQGNTGELF